The rows below give T cell receptor beta chains drawn from one sample of a study of blood T cell repertoires in COVID-19. Profiling relied on immunoSEQ multiplex PCR, and the TCRdb table lists in-frame clones only, not all of them. The sample has about 170,000 clones, 80% to 90% seen once. The sequencing input was peripheral blood. Receptors originate from a woman older than 75 with acute or convalescent COVID-19. Both conserved end residues are part of each CDR3. The D gene is left open where the match is weak. Not all rows give a size; the values are once, few, many and, for expanded clones, a class.

DNA: TGTGCCAGCAGCTACGGGGACAGGTCGATCGGCACAGATACGCAGTATTTT; CDR3: CASSYGDRSIGTDTQYF; D: TRBD1; size: -; J: TRBJ2-3; length: 17; V: TRBV5-4
DNA: TGTGCCAGCAGCGCTTCGAGGGCGGGTAATGAAAAACTGTTTTTT; CDR3: CASSASRAGNEKLFF; D: -; size: -; J: TRBJ1-4; length: 15; V: TRBV7-2
DNA: TGTGCCAGCAGCTTAACAGGGGTGGACTATGGCTACACCTTC; CDR3: CASSLTGVDYGYTF; D: TRBD1; size: -; J: TRBJ1-2; length: 14; V: TRBV7-9
DNA: TGCGCCAGCATGCCGGGAGTAGGCGATACGCAGTATTTT; CDR3: CASMPGVGDTQYF; D: -; size: -; J: TRBJ2-3; length: 13; V: TRBV5-1
DNA: TGTGCCAGCAGCCAACGGGGCTCTGGGGCCAACGTCCTGACTTTC; CDR3: CASSQRGSGANVLTF; D: -; size: once; J: TRBJ2-6; length: 15; V: TRBV3-1/TRBV3-2
DNA: TGTGCCAGCGGACCCCGACAGGGGCGAGGTGGCTACACCTTC; CDR3: CASGPRQGRGGYTF; D: TRBD1; size: -; J: TRBJ1-2; length: 14; V: TRBV27
DNA: TGTGCCAGCAGCTTAGTGCTAGCGGGGAGGGGAATAGATACGCAGTATTTT; CDR3: CASSLVLAGRGIDTQYF; D: TRBD2; size: -; J: TRBJ2-3; length: 17; V: TRBV7-2
DNA: TGTGCCAGCAGCCACAACCCCTCGAGCAGGTTTCCCTACGAGCAGTACTTC; CDR3: CASSHNPSSRFPYEQYF; D: -; size: many; J: TRBJ2-7; length: 17; V: TRBV9
DNA: TGCGCCAGCAGGCCCCGGACTAGCGGGGACACAGATACGCAGTATTTT; CDR3: CASRPRTSGDTDTQYF; D: TRBD2; size: -; J: TRBJ2-3; length: 16; V: TRBV5-1
DNA: TGTGCCAGCAGCTTACTTCGGGCAGGGAATCAGCCCCAGCATTTT; CDR3: CASSLLRAGNQPQHF; D: -; size: few; J: TRBJ1-5; length: 15; V: TRBV7-8
DNA: TGCAGCATACTGATTCGGACAGACAACTATGGCTACACCTTC; CDR3: CSILIRTDNYGYTF; D: -; size: -; J: TRBJ1-2; length: 14; V: TRBV29-1
DNA: TGTGCCAGCAGCCGGCCAGGGGCTGATGAAAAACTGTTTTTT; CDR3: CASSRPGADEKLFF; D: -; size: -; J: TRBJ1-4; length: 14; V: TRBV5-5
DNA: TGTGCCAGCAGCTCCACGGGGACAGCCCAAGAGACCCAGTACTTC; CDR3: CASSSTGTAQETQYF; D: TRBD1; size: -; J: TRBJ2-5; length: 15; V: TRBV7-8
DNA: TGTGCCAGCTCACCACCGGCGTCCCCGCGGGAGACCCAGTACTTC; CDR3: CASSPPASPRETQYF; D: -; size: -; J: TRBJ2-5; length: 15; V: TRBV18
DNA: TGTGCCAGCAGCCGAGACACCGGGGAGCTGTTTTTT; CDR3: CASSRDTGELFF; D: -; size: few; J: TRBJ2-2; length: 12; V: TRBV11-2
DNA: TGTGCCAGCAGCATGGGGACTAGTTACAATGAGCAGTTCTTC; CDR3: CASSMGTSYNEQFF; D: -; size: once; J: TRBJ2-1; length: 14; V: TRBV21-1
DNA: TGCGCCAGCAGCGGGTCGGCGGCGCAGGGGGAGCAGTTCTTC; CDR3: CASSGSAAQGEQFF; D: -; size: -; J: TRBJ2-1; length: 14; V: TRBV5-1
DNA: TGCGCCAGCAGCTTGTCTGCGGGGGCTCATTCCTACAATGAGCAGTTCTTC; CDR3: CASSLSAGAHSYNEQFF; D: -; size: -; J: TRBJ2-1; length: 17; V: TRBV5-1
DNA: TGCGCCAGCAGCTTGGGGGGCAGGACGACAACGAATTCGTCTAATAACTATGGCTACACCTTC; CDR3: CASSLGGRTTTNSSNNYGYTF; D: -; size: medium-sized; J: TRBJ1-2; length: 21; V: TRBV5-1
DNA: TGTGCCAGCAGTCCGGGACAGGGTGGGGTTATAGAAAAACTGTTTTTT; CDR3: CASSPGQGGVIEKLFF; D: TRBD1; size: -; J: TRBJ1-4; length: 16; V: TRBV11-2
DNA: TGTGCCAGCAGCCAAGTAGGGGGAGCAACTAATGAAAAACTGTTTTTT; CDR3: CASSQVGGATNEKLFF; D: -; size: -; J: TRBJ1-4; length: 16; V: TRBV4-2
DNA: TGTGCCAGTAAAGGCGGGGATAGCAATCAGCCCCAGCATTTT; CDR3: CASKGGDSNQPQHF; D: -; size: -; J: TRBJ1-5; length: 14; V: TRBV19
DNA: TGTGCCAGCAGTGAGGAGGGATCACCCCTCCACTTT; CDR3: CASSEEGSPLHF; D: -; size: few; J: TRBJ1-6; length: 12; V: TRBV21-1
DNA: TGTGCCTCGGGGGGAGGGGTGAACACCGGGGAGCTGTTTTTT; CDR3: CASGGGVNTGELFF; D: TRBD2; size: -; J: TRBJ2-2; length: 14; V: TRBV30
DNA: TGTGCCAGCAGCTTCCCACTAGCGAAAACAGATACGCAGTATTTT; CDR3: CASSFPLAKTDTQYF; D: TRBD2; size: -; J: TRBJ2-3; length: 15; V: TRBV5-4
DNA: TGTGCCACCAGTGATTCTCTCAGGCCCCATCAGCCCCAGCATTTT; CDR3: CATSDSLRPHQPQHF; D: -; size: once; J: TRBJ1-5; length: 15; V: TRBV24-1
DNA: TGTGCCAGCTCCGGCGGGGCCGATAATTCACCCCTCCACTTT; CDR3: CASSGGADNSPLHF; D: -; size: -; J: TRBJ1-6; length: 14; V: TRBV18
DNA: TGTGCCAGCAGCCCGGACGGAGGAAACCTTTACAATGAGCAGTTCTTC; CDR3: CASSPDGGNLYNEQFF; D: -; size: -; J: TRBJ2-1; length: 16; V: TRBV7-6
DNA: TGTGCCTGGAGCACAGGGGCTGGGGCCAACGTCCTGACTTTC; CDR3: CAWSTGAGANVLTF; D: TRBD1; size: once; J: TRBJ2-6; length: 14; V: TRBV30
DNA: TGCAGTGCTAGCCAGGAATACGAGCAGTACTTC; CDR3: CSASQEYEQYF; D: -; size: -; J: TRBJ2-7; length: 11; V: TRBV20-1
DNA: TGTGCCAGCAGCCCAAGGGGGAACACCGGGGAGCTGTTTTTT; CDR3: CASSPRGNTGELFF; D: -; size: -; J: TRBJ2-2; length: 14; V: TRBV3-1/TRBV3-2
DNA: TGTGCCAGCGGACCGACAGGGGGTTATGAGACCCAGTACTTC; CDR3: CASGPTGGYETQYF; D: TRBD1; size: -; J: TRBJ2-5; length: 14; V: TRBV19
DNA: TGTGCCAGCAGCCCTCAACAGGGACGTAGTGGCTACACCTTC; CDR3: CASSPQQGRSGYTF; D: -; size: -; J: TRBJ1-2; length: 14; V: TRBV3-1/TRBV3-2
DNA: TGTGCTAGCAGCTTAGGGACTAGCGAACAAGAGACCCAGTACTTC; CDR3: CASSLGTSEQETQYF; D: TRBD2; size: once; J: TRBJ2-5; length: 15; V: TRBV7-7
DNA: TGTGCCAGCTCACCACCGAAGACAGGGGCCCGTAAGAACACCGGGGAGCTGTTTTTT; CDR3: CASSPPKTGARKNTGELFF; D: TRBD1; size: -; J: TRBJ2-2; length: 19; V: TRBV18
DNA: TGTGCCAGCTCACCCCTAGGACTAGCGGGAAATGAGCAGTTCTTC; CDR3: CASSPLGLAGNEQFF; D: TRBD2; size: many; J: TRBJ2-1; length: 15; V: TRBV18
DNA: TGTGCCAGCAGCTACCACAGGGGAACTAATGAAAAACTGTTTTTT; CDR3: CASSYHRGTNEKLFF; D: TRBD1; size: once; J: TRBJ1-4; length: 15; V: TRBV5-4
DNA: TGTGCCAGCAGTTTAGTCCGGGGTTCACCCCTCCACTTT; CDR3: CASSLVRGSPLHF; D: -; size: few; J: TRBJ1-6; length: 13; V: TRBV28
DNA: TGTGCCAGCTGCCCGGCGGGCTGCACTGAAGCTTTCTTT; CDR3: CASCPAGCTEAFF; D: -; size: -; J: TRBJ1-1; length: 13; V: TRBV18
DNA: TGTGCCAGCAGTGATAACTTCAATTCACCCCTCCACTTT; CDR3: CASSDNFNSPLHF; D: -; size: -; J: TRBJ1-6; length: 13; V: TRBV6-4
DNA: TGTGCTAGTGGTTTGGTAGTTGGCAGGGCCCGCGAGCAGTACTTC; CDR3: CASGLVVGRAREQYF; D: -; size: -; J: TRBJ2-7; length: 15; V: TRBV12-5
DNA: TGTGCCAGCAGCCCGGATATCCGACAGATCCTATCTAACTATGGCTACACCTTC; CDR3: CASSPDIRQILSNYGYTF; D: -; size: -; J: TRBJ1-2; length: 18; V: TRBV5-5
DNA: TGTGCCAGCAGCGTACGAGGCGGAACTGTAGATACGCAGTATTTT; CDR3: CASSVRGGTVDTQYF; D: -; size: -; J: TRBJ2-3; length: 15; V: TRBV9
DNA: TGTGCCAGCAGCTTATCTTTCTCGGAGACCCAGTACTTC; CDR3: CASSLSFSETQYF; D: -; size: -; J: TRBJ2-5; length: 13; V: TRBV7-2
DNA: TGTGCCAGTAGCCGGTTGGGGACACCAAGCTACGAGCAGTACTTC; CDR3: CASSRLGTPSYEQYF; D: -; size: -; J: TRBJ2-7; length: 15; V: TRBV19
DNA: TGTGCCAGCAGCTTAGATGGACAGCTGAGCTCCTACGAGCAGTACTTC; CDR3: CASSLDGQLSSYEQYF; D: -; size: -; J: TRBJ2-7; length: 16; V: TRBV7-2
DNA: TGTGCCAGCAGTGATTATGGGACTCCCCCCTACAATGAGCAGTTCTTC; CDR3: CASSDYGTPPYNEQFF; D: -; size: -; J: TRBJ2-1; length: 16; V: TRBV6-1
DNA: TGTGCCAGCAGCCTGTGGGGACAGGGGACCTACGAGCAGTACTTC; CDR3: CASSLWGQGTYEQYF; D: TRBD1; size: -; J: TRBJ2-7; length: 15; V: TRBV5-6
DNA: TGTGCCAGCAGCTTGACCGAGGCAGGGTCTTCACCCCTCCACTTT; CDR3: CASSLTEAGSSPLHF; D: -; size: -; J: TRBJ1-6; length: 15; V: TRBV7-2
DNA: TGTGCCAGCAGATTCCCGGGATCACAAAACTATGGCTACACCTTC; CDR3: CASRFPGSQNYGYTF; D: -; size: -; J: TRBJ1-2; length: 15; V: TRBV6-5
DNA: TGTGCCATCAGTGTACCAGCAGGTTACGAGCAGTACTTC; CDR3: CAISVPAGYEQYF; D: -; size: -; J: TRBJ2-7; length: 13; V: TRBV10-3